The source of this T cell receptor beta chain is a study of CD8 T cells in ankylosing spondylitis. Study conclusions and caveats: Disease-linked clones displayed a CD8+ phenotype and appeared relatively rarely in peripheral blood. One TCR beta motif, made up of 7 or 8 highly homologous variants, appeared characteristic of ankylosing spondylitis blood. Earlier studies detected some motif variants in reactive arthritis synovial fluid and blood. Significant enrichment of disease-linked clones was reported in matched ankylosing spondylitis synovial fluid.

Germline assignment: CDR1 MNHEY and CDR2 SVGAGI. CDR3 length: 16 residues. V shed 2 bases and J 4 bases; nucleotides not matched to a gene: 7. Quantitative molecular-barcoded 5'-RACE generated the TCR beta libraries. TCRdb used MiXCR to reprocess the 5' RACE reads, holding one entry per CDR3 protein. This table has about 450,000 distinct CDR3 sequences, roughly 25% appearing once. This clonotype showed up just a few times. Its target is unknown. The chain recombines TRBV6-5 with TRBJ2-5; 10 bases align to TRBD2. This receptor was obtained from a male donor with ankylosing spondylitis. The sample taken for sequencing was blood, either unsorted or a sorted T cell fraction (not recorded which). CDR3 protein: CASSYHLAGARETQYF. The CDR3 nucleotides read TGTGCCAGCAGTTACCACCTAGCGGGAGCGAGAGAGACCCAGTACTTC.